This entry lists 13 T cell receptor beta chains sequenced from one sample in a study of blood T cells in healthy people across ages. Primers used in a second PCR of roughly 6 to 12 cycles were a sample-barcoded 5' primer and a J-beta primer mix. Via MiXCR, TCRdb re-called the 5' RACE reads, giving one row per CDR3 protein. The sample contains around 1,500,000 distinct CDR3 sequences, roughly 40% of which appear only once. The sample was blood. The source is a woman aged 18-30 years in good health.

This clonotype occurred once. This chain uses TRBV12-3 or TRBV12-4 with TRBJ2-4; D ambiguous. The J call may be in error: the DNA end matches TRBJ2-7 better. This CDR3 is built from 15 residues. The CDR3 DNA follows: TGTGCCAGCAGCCAGACCGCAGGCGTAATCAACGAGCAGTACTTC. It is translated as CASSQTAGVINEQYF.

The J gene is TRBJ1-1, the V gene TRBV29-1, with D hard to call. Trimming removed 6 bases at V and 0 bases at J, with 20 bases between. The CDR3 is 16 amino acids. Germline V gene lookup returns CDR1 SQVTM and CDR2 ANQGSEA. CDR3 residues: CSVRGVFAGLNTEAFF. CDR3 nucleotide sequence: TGCAGCGTCCGCGGTGTTTTTGCGGGCCTGAACACTGAAGCTTTCTTT.

This clonotype was picked up a small number of times. The CDR3 region is CASRLGRGDTQYF. In DNA, the CDR3 is TGCGCCAGCCGTCTGGGCCGGGGTGATACGCAGTATTTT. The chain uses TRBV5-1 and TRBJ2-3; D might be TRBD2 (5 bases). Germline CDR1 SGHRS, CDR2 YFSETQ. CDR3 length equals 13 residues. The germline V and J ends were trimmed by 7 bases and 6 bases, with 15 bases remaining between them.

This clonotype came up a few times. A junction end diverges from the germline sequence, so it may reflect a read error. The V and J genes are TRBV5-1 and TRBJ1-1; TRBD1 might be the D (6 bases). The CDR3 consists of 11 residues. The germline CDR1 and CDR2 sequences are SGHRS and YFSETQ. CDR3 sequence (DNA): TGCACCAGCAGCCCCGGACAGGAAGCTTTCTTT. It specifies CTSSPGQEAFF. Using reference TRBV5-1 and TRBJ1-1 for the parts outside the CDR3, the full variable domain is KAGVTQTPRYLIKTRGQQVTLSCSPISGHRSVSWYQQTPGQGLQFLFEYFSETQRNKGNFPGRFSGRQFSNSRSEMNVSTLELGDSALYLCTSSPGQEAFFGQGTRLTVV.

This clonotype showed up just a few times. This chain links TRBV3-1 with TRBJ2-1; a possible D gene is TRBD1 (5 bases). CDR1 LGHDT and CDR2 YNNKEL come from the germline V gene (reference sequence). CDR3 length: 17 residues. V was clipped by 4 bases and J by 8 bases, with 24 bases between them. CDR3 sequence: CASSPAFSGKRGHEQFF. The CDR3 coding sequence is TGTGCCAGCAGCCCCGCTTTTTCGGGTAAAAGGGGCCATGAGCAGTTCTTC.

V usage is TRBV7-2 and J usage is TRBJ2-7, with D uncertain. The germline V gene encodes CDR1 SGHTA and CDR2 FQGNSA. The V end was cut by 5 bases, the J end by 0 bases, with 14 bases between. This CDR3 has 15 residues. For the CDR3, the DNA is TGTGCCAGCAGCCCCGACGGCTTCAACTCCTACGAGCAGTACTTC. As protein: CASSPDGFNSYEQYF.

This clonotype has just a few counts. The chain recombines TRBV29-1 with TRBJ2-3; D is perhaps TRBD2 (5 bases). V lost 7 bases, J lost 1 base, and 12 bases lay in between. Germline V lookup: CDR1 SQVTM, CDR2 ANQGSEA. This CDR3 is built from 13 residues. CDR3 sequence: CSGVAGGTDTQYF. DNA of the CDR3: TGCAGCGGTGTTGCCGGGGGCACAGATACGCAGTATTTT.

The chain links TRBV7-2 to TRBJ2-5; TRBD2 matches at 7 bases. The trim removed 5 bases at V and 4 bases at J, leaving 7 bases unmatched. From germline, CDR1 is SGHTA and CDR2 FQGNSA. This CDR3 has 14 residues. Here the CDR3 reads CASSALGRGETQYF. CDR3 bases: TGTGCCAGCAGCGCCCTGGGGAGGGGAGAGACCCAGTACTTC. Combining the CDR3 with reference TRBV7-2 and TRBJ2-5 gives the whole variable domain GAGVSQSPSNKVTEKGKDVELRCDPISGHTALYWYRQSLGQGLEFLIYFQGNSAPDKSGLPSDRFSAERTGGSVSTLTIQRTQQEDSAVYLCASSALGRGETQYFGPGTRLLVL.

This clonotype was detected a few times. The chain couples TRBV3-1 to TRBJ2-5, with D unresolved. V was trimmed by 1 base and J by 3 bases, leaving 9 bases between them. The CDR3 extends over 14 amino acids. Per the germline V gene, CDR1 is LGHDT and CDR2 is YNNKEL (reference sequence). The CDR3 sequence is CASSQVSIEETQYF. The CDR3 DNA reads as TGTGCCAGCAGCCAAGTGTCCATAGAAGAGACCCAGTACTTC.

This clonotype was detected a few times. The chain uses TRBV25-1 and TRBJ2-4; tentative D call: TRBD2 (6 bases). The V gene lost 3 bases and the J gene lost 3 bases, with 12 bases spanning the gap. Germline V CDR1 and CDR2: MGHDK, SYGVNS. The CDR3 length is 15 residues. CDR3 sequence (DNA): TGTGCCAGCAGTGACGTCGGGGGTGTCAAAAACATTCAGTACTTC. The encoded protein is CASSDVGGVKNIQYF.

This clonotype was detected only a few times. The chain is built from TRBV5-1 and TRBJ1-2, with no clear D. This CDR3 comprises 14 residues. Germline V gene data show CDR1 as SGHRS and CDR2 as YFSETQ. V lost 4 bases to trimming and J lost 3 bases, with 13 bases between them. The CDR3 sequence: CASSQVTNDYGYTF. In nucleotides, the CDR3 is TGCGCCAGCAGCCAAGTGACAAACGACTATGGCTACACCTTC.

The CDR3 bases are TGTGCCAGCAGCCCGACCGGGGATTTGGAGACCCAGTACTTC. This encodes CASSPTGDLETQYF. The rearrangement joins TRBV4-2 to TRBJ2-5, with a tentative D call TRBD2 (5 bases). CDR1 LGHNA and CDR2 YNFKEQ come from the germline V gene. V was trimmed by 4 bases and J by 5 bases, leaving 14 bases between them. The CDR3 totals 14 residues.

V is TRBV3-1 and J is TRBJ1-2; D uncertain. The CDR3 sequence is 14 residues long. The V end lost 5 bases, the J end lost 6 bases, and 16 bases lay between the germline ends. Germline CDR1 LGHDT, CDR2 YNNKEL (reference sequence). CDR3 sequence reads: CASSDGPGGDGYTF. The CDR3 bases are TGTGCCAGCAGCGACGGACCCGGAGGAGATGGCTACACCTTC.